The 20 T cell receptor beta chains below all came from one sample that was sequenced in a study of blood T cell repertoires in COVID-19. Method: immunoSEQ multiplex PCR; TCRdb's copy keeps in-frame clones and lacks some. The table includes about 18,000 clones, approximately 91% detected once. Sequencing input: peripheral blood. These TCRs come from a human donor in a cohort sampled during active COVID-19.

This chain joins TRBV7-9 and TRBJ1-4; 7 nucleotides agree with TRBD1. From germline, CDR1 is SEHNR and CDR2 FQNEAQ (reference sequence). CDR3 length: 15 residues. Trimming at V came to 5 bases and at J to 2 bases, leaving 5 bases not matched to a gene. The CDR3, as DNA: TGTGCCAGCAGCACCGACAGGGCCACTAATGAAAAACTGTTTTTT. This codes for CASSTDRATNEKLFF.

J is TRBJ2-7 and V is TRBV5-1, with D maybe TRBD2 (5 bases). Germline values: CDR1 SGHRS, CDR2 YFSETQ. The CDR3 loop spans 14 amino acids. Trimming took 1 base from V and 7 from J, leaving 15 bases between them. The CDR3 loop is CASSLQDPRGEQYF. In nucleotides, the CDR3 is TGCGCCAGCAGCTTGCAGGACCCAAGAGGGGAGCAGTACTTC.

This clone was observed a handful of times. One junction end does not reproduce the germline sequence, and a read error may be involved. The J gene is TRBJ1-2, the V gene TRBV7-9; D remains unclear. This CDR3 comprises 12 residues. Per the germline V gene, CDR1 is SEHNR and CDR2 is FQNEAQ (reference sequence). Here the CDR3 DNA reads TGTGCCAGCACCTTACGGGAGGAGGGCTACACCTTC. It yields the protein CASTLREEGYTF.

V and J are TRBV19 and TRBJ1-5, with 7 bases matching TRBD1. Germline CDR1 is LNHDA and CDR2 is SQIVND (reference sequence). V dropped 1 base and J dropped 9; count of bases not matched to a gene: 9. The CDR3 sequence is 15 residues long. As DNA, the CDR3 is TGTGCCAGTAGTATAGTGGGACAGCAGCCCTTGCCCCAGCATTTT. Residues: CASSIVGQQPLPQHF.

The chain is built from TRBV4-2 and TRBJ2-7, with 8 bases identical to TRBD2. V lost 1 base and J lost 2; bases outside the gene matches: 7. In germline, CDR1 is LGHNA, CDR2 YNFKEQ. This CDR3 is built from 16 residues. The CDR3 reads CASSQADLAGPYEQYF. CDR3 bases: TGTGCCAGCAGCCAAGCGGACCTAGCGGGTCCCTACGAGCAGTACTTC.

V is TRBV21-1 and J is TRBJ2-5; the table's D gene call, TRBD2, was not cross checked with the DNA. TRBV21-1 is recorded as a pseudogene. The CDR3 covers 16 residues. The CDR3 region has the DNA TGTGCCAGCAGCAAACGACGCGGGGGGGCCGTAGAGACCCAGTACTTC. This gives the protein CASSKRRGGAVETQYF.

This chain joins TRBV6-2 or TRBV6-3 and TRBJ1-1; 9 bases align to TRBD1. V lost 0 bases to trimming and J lost 2 bases; unmatched junction nucleotides: 7. The CDR3 contains 17 residues. Germline V lookup: CDR1 MNHEY, CDR2 SVGEGT. The chain's CDR3 is CASSYSRGTGPNTEAFF. In DNA form, the CDR3 reads TGTGCCAGCAGTTACTCGAGAGGGACAGGGCCAAACACTGAAGCTTTCTTT.

This clone came up once. This rearrangement joins TRBV19 to TRBJ2-3; 12 bases line up with TRBD1. Germline CDR1 reads LNHDA; CDR2 reads SQIVND (reference sequence). The CDR3 is made up of 16 amino acids. J gave up 5 bases and V 5 bases, and 8 bases lay outside the gene matches. The CDR3: CASSHPRDRGRDTQYF. Here the CDR3 DNA reads TGTGCCAGTAGTCATCCCCGGGACAGGGGGCGAGATACGCAGTATTTT.

This chain links TRBV5-1 with TRBJ1-2, with TRBD1 identical over 9 bases. The ends lost 0 bases at V and 0 bases at J; junction bases unmatched: 3. The germline V gene has CDR1 SGHRS and CDR2 YFSETQ. This CDR3 contains 16 residues. CDR3 amino acids: CASSLGTGDANYGYTF. The CDR3 nucleotides are TGCGCCAGCAGCTTGGGGACAGGGGATGCTAACTATGGCTACACCTTC.

V and J are TRBV11-2 and TRBJ2-7; TRBD2 is a possible D gene (5 bases). Per germline, CDR1 SGHAT and CDR2 FQNNGV. The CDR3 spans 13 residues. With 3 bases removed from V and 6 bases from J, the gap between germline ends came to 12 bases. CDR3 loop: CASSFAGGFEQYF. CDR3 bases: TGTGCCAGCAGCTTTGCCGGCGGGTTCGAGCAGTACTTC.

The chain combines TRBV7-8 with TRBJ2-7; TRBD2 agrees at 7 bases. The length of the CDR3 is 14 residues. V shed 2 bases, J shed 7 bases, and the junction held 8 bases outside the gene matches. Germline loops: CDR1 SGHVS, CDR2 FQNEAQ. CDR3 DNA: TGTGCCAGCAGCTTAATCATGGGGGGGAAGGAGCAGTACTTC. Protein: CASSLIMGGKEQYF.

V is TRBV5-6 and J is TRBJ1-5; TRBD1 matches 8 bases. V shed 0 bases, J shed 6 bases, and the junction held 2 bases outside the gene matches. The CDR3 covers 14 residues. CDR1 SGHDT and CDR2 YYEEEE come from the germline V gene. CDR3 residues: CASSLGTGTQPQHF. In DNA form, the CDR3 reads TGTGCCAGCAGCTTGGGGACAGGGACTCAGCCCCAGCATTTT.

CDR3 sequence reads: CASSQDLTSGSLAKNIQYF. The CDR3 DNA is TGCGCCAGCAGCCAAGATTTGACTAGCGGGTCCCTAGCCAAAAACATTCAGTACTTC. The chain employs TRBV4-3 and TRBJ2-4, with TRBD2 identical over 10 bases. Germline V gives CDR1 LGHNA, CDR2 YSLEER. The CDR3 has 19 residues. J was trimmed by 0 bases and V by 0 bases; bases with no gene match: 8.

The V and J genes are TRBV4-1 and TRBJ1-2, with D hard to call. The CDR3 has 16 residues. In germline, CDR1 is MGHRA, CDR2 YSYEKL. Trimming took off 0 bases at V and 1 base at J, with 12 bases between the two ends. The CDR3 DNA sequence: TGCGCCAGCAGCCAAGAAAGCGGCTGGGGTAACTATGGCTACACCTTC. It encodes CASSQESGWGNYGYTF.

The chain is built from TRBV6-5 and TRBJ1-1; 8 positions agree with TRBD1. V shed 2 bases, J shed 6 bases, and the junction held 5 bases outside the gene matches. The CDR3 extends over 14 amino acids. Germline V gene sequence: CDR1 MNHEY, CDR2 SVGAGI. The CDR3 bases are TGTGCCAGCAGTTACGAAAACAGGGGGTCTGAAGCTTTCTTT. This sequence encodes CASSYENRGSEAFF.

The rearrangement links TRBV14 to TRBJ1-2; 7 bases map to TRBD1. Unmatched junction bases numbered 11, after V lost 5 bases and J lost 5 bases. The CDR3 spans 15 residues. Germline lookup yields CDR1 SGHDN and CDR2 FVKESK. The CDR3 sequence: CASSLPGQAIYGYTF. The CDR3 DNA follows: TGTGCCAGCAGCTTACCAGGACAGGCCATATATGGCTACACCTTC.

V gene TRBV4-2 combines with J gene TRBJ1-6, with D perhaps matching TRBD1 (5 bases). This CDR3 spans 17 amino acids. The V end was cut by 4 bases, the J end by 1 base, with 14 bases between. Germline CDR1 reads LGHNA; CDR2 reads YNFKEQ. CDR3: CASSPGGVGSYNSPLHF. The CDR3 DNA sequence: TGTGCCAGCAGCCCCGGGGGGGTGGGATCCTATAATTCACCCCTCCACTTT.

The chain recombines TRBV29-1 with TRBJ2-5; 11 bases align to TRBD2. Germline V gene lookup returns CDR1 SQVTM and CDR2 ANQGSEA. CDR3 size: 14 residues. Losses at the gene ends were 7 bases for V and 3 bases for J; bases not matched to a gene: 7. CDR3 residues: CSGARLAGKETQYF. The CDR3 DNA reads as TGCAGCGGGGCGAGACTAGCGGGGAAAGAGACCCAGTACTTC.

This rearrangement joins TRBV6-5 to TRBJ2-7; TRBD1 agrees at 10 bases. The germline V gene encodes CDR1 MNHEY and CDR2 SVGAGI. V trimming: 5 bases; J trimming: 3 bases; junction bases outside the gene matches: 4. The CDR3 contains 14 residues. In DNA, the CDR3 is TGTGCCAGCAGTCGGGGACAGGGGTACTACGAGCAGTACTTC. As protein: CASSRGQGYYEQYF.

This chain links TRBV5-1 with TRBJ1-1; D is unclear. Germline V lookup: CDR1 SGHRS, CDR2 YFSETQ. CDR3 size: 14 residues. The V gene lost 4 bases and the J gene lost 1 base, with 11 bases spanning the gap. CDR3 loop: CASSKRGRNTEAFF. The CDR3 DNA follows: TGCGCCAGCAGCAAAAGAGGCCGGAACACTGAAGCTTTCTTT.